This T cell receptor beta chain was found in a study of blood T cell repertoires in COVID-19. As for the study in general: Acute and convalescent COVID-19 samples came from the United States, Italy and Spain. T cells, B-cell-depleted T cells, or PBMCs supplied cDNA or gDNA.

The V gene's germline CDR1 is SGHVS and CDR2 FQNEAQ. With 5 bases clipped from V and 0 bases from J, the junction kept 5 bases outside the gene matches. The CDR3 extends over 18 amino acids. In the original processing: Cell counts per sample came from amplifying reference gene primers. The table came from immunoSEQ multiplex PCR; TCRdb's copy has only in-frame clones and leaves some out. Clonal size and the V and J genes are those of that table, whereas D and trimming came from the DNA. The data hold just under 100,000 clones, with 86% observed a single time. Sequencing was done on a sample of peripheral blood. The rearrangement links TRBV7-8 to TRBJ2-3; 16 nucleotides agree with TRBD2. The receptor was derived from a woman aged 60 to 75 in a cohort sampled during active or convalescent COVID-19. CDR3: CASSTGLAGGRSTDTQYF. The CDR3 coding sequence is TGTGCCAGCAGCACGGGACTAGCGGGGGGGCGGAGCACAGATACGCAGTATTTT.